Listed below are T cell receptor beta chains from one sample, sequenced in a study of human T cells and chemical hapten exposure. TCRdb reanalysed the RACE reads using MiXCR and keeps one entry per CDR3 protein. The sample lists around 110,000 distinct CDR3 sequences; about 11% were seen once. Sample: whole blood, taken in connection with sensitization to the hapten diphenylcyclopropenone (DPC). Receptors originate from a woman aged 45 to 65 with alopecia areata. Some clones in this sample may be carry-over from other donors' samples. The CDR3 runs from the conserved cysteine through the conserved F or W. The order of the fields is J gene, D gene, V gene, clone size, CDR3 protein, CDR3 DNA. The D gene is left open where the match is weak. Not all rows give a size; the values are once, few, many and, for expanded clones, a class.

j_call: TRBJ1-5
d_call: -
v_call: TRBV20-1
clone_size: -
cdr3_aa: CSPIRAGSSNQPQHF
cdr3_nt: TGCAGTCCCATACGGGCGGGGTCAAGCAATCAGCCCCAGCATTTT

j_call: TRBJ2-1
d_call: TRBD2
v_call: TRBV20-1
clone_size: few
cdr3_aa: CSAAPPAGGGGEQFF
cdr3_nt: TGCAGTGCTGCCCCCCCAGCGGGGGGAGGAGGTGAGCAGTTCTTC

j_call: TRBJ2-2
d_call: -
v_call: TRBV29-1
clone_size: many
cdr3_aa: CSVGQLNTGELFF
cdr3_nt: TGCAGCGTTGGACAGCTAAACACCGGGGAGCTGTTTTTT

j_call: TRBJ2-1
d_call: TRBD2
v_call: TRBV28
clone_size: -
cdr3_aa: CASSPASGVYGDEQFF
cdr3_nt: TGTGCCAGCAGTCCAGCGAGCGGGGTTTACGGCGATGAGCAGTTCTTC

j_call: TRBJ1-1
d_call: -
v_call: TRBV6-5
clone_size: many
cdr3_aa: CASTRRGEAFF
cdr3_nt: TGTGCCAGCACCCGACGGGGTGAAGCTTTCTTT

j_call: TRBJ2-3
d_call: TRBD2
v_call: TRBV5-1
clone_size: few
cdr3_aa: CASSPIRGGQTDTQYF
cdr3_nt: TGCGCCAGCAGCCCCATCCGGGGGGGCCAGACAGATACGCAGTATTTT

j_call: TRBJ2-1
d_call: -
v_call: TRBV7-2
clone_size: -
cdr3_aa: CASSPFSGSRGEQFF
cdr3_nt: TGTGCCAGCAGCCCATTTTCCGGGAGCCGGGGTGAGCAGTTCTTC

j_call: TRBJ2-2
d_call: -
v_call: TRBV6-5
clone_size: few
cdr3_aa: CASSYSKQAELAGELFF
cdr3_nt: TGTGCCAGCAGTTACTCGAAACAGGCCGAACTTGCCGGGGAGCTGTTTTTT

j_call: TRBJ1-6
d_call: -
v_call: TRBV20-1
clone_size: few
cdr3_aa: CSASMGGGLNSPLHF
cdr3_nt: TGCAGTGCTAGTATGGGCGGGGGGTTAAATTCACCCCTCCACTTT

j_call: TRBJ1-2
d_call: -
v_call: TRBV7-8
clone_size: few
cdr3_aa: CASSLAGGSRTYGYTF
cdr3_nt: TGTGCCAGCAGCTTAGCGGGGGGGTCGAGGACCTATGGCTACACCTTC

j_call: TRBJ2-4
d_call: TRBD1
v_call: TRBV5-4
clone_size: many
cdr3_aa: CASSLKGAAKNIQYF
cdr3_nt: TGTGCCAGCAGCTTGAAGGGGGCGGCCAAAAACATTCAGTACTTC

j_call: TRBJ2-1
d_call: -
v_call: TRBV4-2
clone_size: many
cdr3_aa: CASSQGLQGYNEQFF
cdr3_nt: TGTGCCAGCAGCCAGGGATTGCAGGGATACAATGAGCAGTTCTTC

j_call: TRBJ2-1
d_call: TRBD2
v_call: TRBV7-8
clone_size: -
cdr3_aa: CASSGRVDEQFF
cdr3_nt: TGTGCCTCTAGCGGGAGGGTTGATGAGCAGTTCTTC

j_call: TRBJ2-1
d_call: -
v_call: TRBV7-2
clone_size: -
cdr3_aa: CASRAPGDEQFF
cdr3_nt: TGTGCCAGCAGAGCGCCCGGGGATGAGCAGTTCTTC

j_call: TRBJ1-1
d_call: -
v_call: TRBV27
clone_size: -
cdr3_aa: CASSSFHKGGLMNTEAFF
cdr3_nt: TGTGCCAGCAGTTCATTCCATAAGGGGGGGCTAATGAACACTGAAGCTTTCTTT

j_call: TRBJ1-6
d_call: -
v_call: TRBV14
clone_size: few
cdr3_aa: CASSQDANSPLHF
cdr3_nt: TGTGCCAGCAGCCAAGACGCAAATTCACCCCTCCACTTT

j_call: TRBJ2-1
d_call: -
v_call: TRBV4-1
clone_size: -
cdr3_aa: CASSQEWGSSYNEQFF
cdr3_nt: TGCGCCAGCAGCCAAGAATGGGGTAGCTCCTACAATGAGCAGTTCTTC

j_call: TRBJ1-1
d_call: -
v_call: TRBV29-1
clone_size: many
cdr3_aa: CSVDTTSRGVGAFF
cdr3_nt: TGCAGCGTTGATACTACCTCCAGGGGAGTGGGGGCTTTCTTT

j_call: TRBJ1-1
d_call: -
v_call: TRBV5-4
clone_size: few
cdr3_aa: CASSLARGTNTEAFF
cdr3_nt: TGTGCCAGCAGCTTGGCGCGGGGGACGAACACTGAAGCTTTCTTT